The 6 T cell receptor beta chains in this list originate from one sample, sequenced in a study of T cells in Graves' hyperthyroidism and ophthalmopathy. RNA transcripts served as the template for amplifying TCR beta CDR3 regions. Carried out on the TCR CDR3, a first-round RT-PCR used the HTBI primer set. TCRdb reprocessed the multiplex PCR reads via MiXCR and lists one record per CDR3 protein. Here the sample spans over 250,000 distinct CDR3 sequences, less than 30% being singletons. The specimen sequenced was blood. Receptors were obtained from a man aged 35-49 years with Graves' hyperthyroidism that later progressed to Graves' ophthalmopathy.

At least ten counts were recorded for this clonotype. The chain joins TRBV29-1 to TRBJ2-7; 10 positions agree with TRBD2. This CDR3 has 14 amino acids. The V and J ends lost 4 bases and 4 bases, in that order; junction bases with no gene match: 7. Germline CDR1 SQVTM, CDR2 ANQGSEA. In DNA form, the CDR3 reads TGCAGCGTTGTAGCGACTAGCGGGTCGTACGAGCAGTACTTC. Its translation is CSVVATSGSYEQYF.

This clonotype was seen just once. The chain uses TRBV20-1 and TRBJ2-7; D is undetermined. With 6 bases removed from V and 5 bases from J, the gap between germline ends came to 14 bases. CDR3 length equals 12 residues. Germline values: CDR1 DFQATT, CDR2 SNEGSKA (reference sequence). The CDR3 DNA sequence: TGCAGTGCCCGCGAGGATGGGCACGAGCAGTACTTC. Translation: CSAREDGHEQYF.

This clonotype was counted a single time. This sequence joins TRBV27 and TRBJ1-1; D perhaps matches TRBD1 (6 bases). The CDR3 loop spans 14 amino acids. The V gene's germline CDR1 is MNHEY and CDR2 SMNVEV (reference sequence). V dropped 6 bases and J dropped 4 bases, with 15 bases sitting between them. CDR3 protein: CASSYRAGITEAFF. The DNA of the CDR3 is TGTGCCAGCAGCTACAGGGCCGGTATCACTGAAGCTTTCTTT.

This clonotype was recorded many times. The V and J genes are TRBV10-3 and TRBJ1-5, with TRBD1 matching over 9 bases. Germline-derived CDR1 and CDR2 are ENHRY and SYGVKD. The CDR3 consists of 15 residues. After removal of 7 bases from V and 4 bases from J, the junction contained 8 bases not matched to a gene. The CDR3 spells CAIKAGTGWNQPQHF. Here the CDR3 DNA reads TGTGCCATCAAAGCCGGGACAGGGTGGAATCAGCCCCAGCATTTT.

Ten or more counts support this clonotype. CDR3 sequence reads: CASSNSGAKTYEQYF. CDR3 DNA sequence: TGTGCCAGCAGTAATAGCGGGGCGAAAACCTACGAGCAGTACTTC. The chain employs TRBV28 and TRBJ2-7, with TRBD2 matching 8 bases. The CDR3 length is 15 residues. V lost 5 bases and J lost 2; bases outside the gene matches: 8. CDR1 MDHEN and CDR2 SYDVKM come from the germline V gene.

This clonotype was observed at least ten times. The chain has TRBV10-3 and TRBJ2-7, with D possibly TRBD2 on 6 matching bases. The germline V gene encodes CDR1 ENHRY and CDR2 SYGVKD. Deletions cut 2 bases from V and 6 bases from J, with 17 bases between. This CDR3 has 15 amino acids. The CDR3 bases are TGTGCCATCAGTGAGGGGGCGGGATTCCTTGCCGAGCAGTACTTC. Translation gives CAISEGAGFLAEQYF.